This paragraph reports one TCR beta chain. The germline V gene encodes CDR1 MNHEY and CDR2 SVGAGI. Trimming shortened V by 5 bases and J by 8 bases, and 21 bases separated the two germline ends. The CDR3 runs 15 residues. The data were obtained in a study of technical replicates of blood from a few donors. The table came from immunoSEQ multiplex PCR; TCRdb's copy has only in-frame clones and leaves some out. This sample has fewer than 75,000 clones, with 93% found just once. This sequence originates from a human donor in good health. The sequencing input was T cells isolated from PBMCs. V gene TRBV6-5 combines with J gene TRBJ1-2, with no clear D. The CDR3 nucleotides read TGTGCCAGCAGTCCCGTTGGAGGGTCCGCAGGAGGCTACACCTTC. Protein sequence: CASSPVGGSAGGYTF.